The entry below gives a single T cell receptor (beta chain) sequence along with its context. This sample is part of a study of cytomegalovirus exposure and HLA in healthy donors. V lost 7 bases and J lost 7, with 11 bases in between. The length of the CDR3 is 11 residues. CDR1 and CDR2 (germline): SQVTM, ANQGSEA. The PCR contained 60 Vbeta and 13 Jbeta primers. Data came from immunoSEQ multiplex PCR; TCRdb stores just in-frame clones and leaves some out. Of hundreds of thousands of clones in the sample, 75% to 80% were seen once. The specimen was PBMCs. This chain links TRBV29-1 with TRBJ2-1; the D is unclear. The sequence came from a male donor in good health and CMV-seronegative. CDR3 in DNA: TGCAGCGGAAGAAGAGAAAATGAGCAGTTCTTC. Translated: CSGRRENEQFF.